Listed below are T cell receptor beta chains from one sample, sequenced in a study of CD8 T cells in ankylosing spondylitis. In TCRdb, the 5' RACE reads were re-called with MiXCR into one record per CDR3 protein. The table has roughly 370,000 distinct CDR3 sequences, 20% to 25% seen once. Sequenced material: blood, either unsorted or a sorted T cell fraction (not recorded which). The receptors here all came from a male donor with ankylosing spondylitis. Each CDR3 is given with its conserved first and last residue. A D gene is named only where the DNA matches it firmly. Size values are once, few and many counts, or a class for expanded clones, and some rows have none.

>TRBV7-2|TRBJ2-1|-|-
TGTGCCAGCAGCTTAGATGGCTCCTACAGTGAGCAGTTCTTC
CASSLDGSYSEQFF
>TRBV29-1|TRBJ2-1|-|-
TGCAGCGTTGGAGGGTACCCCACCGCCAATGAGCAGTTCTTC
CSVGGYPTANEQFF
>TRBV7-2|TRBJ1-1|-|-
TGTGCCAGCAGCAGGAACATCAACACTGAAGCTTTCTTT
CASSRNINTEAFF
>TRBV11-2|TRBJ2-1|-|few
TGTGCCAGCAGCTTAGAAGTTCTGTACAATGAGCAGTTCTTC
CASSLEVLYNEQFF
>TRBV7-2|TRBJ2-1|-|-
TGTGCCAGCAGCTTAGGTGCGGGAGCAGGGGATGAGCAGTTCTTC
CASSLGAGAGDEQFF
>TRBV29-1|TRBJ1-1|-|-
TGCAGCGTTGTGGGGCACCGTCAGGCGGGGGAAGCTTTCTTT
CSVVGHRQAGEAFF
>TRBV6-1|TRBJ1-4|TRBD1|-
TGTGCCAACAGTGTAAGGGGGCAGTTGACTAATGAAAAACTGTTTTTT
CANSVRGQLTNEKLFF
>TRBV7-3|TRBJ2-6|TRBD1|-
TGTGCCAGCAGCCTTAGGACAGGGGACGTCTCTGGGGCCAACGTCCTGACTTTC
CASSLRTGDVSGANVLTF
>TRBV5-1|TRBJ2-1|-|-
TGCGCCAGCAGCGTCCCCACTACGAATGAGCAGTTCTTC
CASSVPTTNEQFF
>TRBV5-1|TRBJ2-3|TRBD1|few
TGCGCCAGCAGCCCAAGGGGGACAGTGGCCCAAGATACGCAGTATTTT
CASSPRGTVAQDTQYF
>TRBV30|TRBJ1-3|-|few
TGTGCCTGGAGCGGGATCCGGGCTGGAAACACCATATATTTT
CAWSGIRAGNTIYF
>TRBV5-1|TRBJ2-7|-|-
TGCGCCAGCAGCTTGGCCGGCGGGACTCCGTACGAGCAGTACTTC
CASSLAGGTPYEQYF
>TRBV4-1|TRBJ1-1|TRBD1|-
TGCGCCAGCAGCGGACGGTTCAGGGGGGTCACTGAAGCTTTCTTT
CASSGRFRGVTEAFF
>TRBV20-1|TRBJ2-5|TRBD1|few
TGCAGTGCTAGAGAGACAGGGCAAAGAGAGACCCAGTACTTC
CSARETGQRETQYF
>TRBV11-2|TRBJ2-3|TRBD2|few
TGTGCCAGCCACCCTGGGAGGGCCCCCCTTGTTGGTACGCAGTATTTT
CASHPGRAPLVGTQYF